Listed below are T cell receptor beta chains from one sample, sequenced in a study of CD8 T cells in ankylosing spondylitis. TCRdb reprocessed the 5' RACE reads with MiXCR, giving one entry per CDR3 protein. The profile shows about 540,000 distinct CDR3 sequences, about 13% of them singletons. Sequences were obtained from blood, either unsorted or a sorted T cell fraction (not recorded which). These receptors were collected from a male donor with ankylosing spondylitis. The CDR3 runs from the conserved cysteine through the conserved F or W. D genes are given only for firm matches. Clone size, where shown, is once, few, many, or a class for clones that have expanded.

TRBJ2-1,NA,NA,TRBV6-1,TGTGCCAGCAGTGAAGGGCTAGTCTCCTACAATGAGCAGTTCTTC,CASSEGLVSYNEQFF
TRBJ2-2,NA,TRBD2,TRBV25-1,TGTGCCACGTTTAGCGGGACGGACGGCGGGGAGCTGTTTTTT,CATFSGTDGGELFF
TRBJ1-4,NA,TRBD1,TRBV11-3,TGTGCCAGCAGCTTCGAGACAGGGGAAGGCCAAAAACTGTTTTTT,CASSFETGEGQKLFF
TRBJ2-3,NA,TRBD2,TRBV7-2,TGTGCCAGCACCCTACTAGCGGGGGGCACAGATACGCAGTATTTT,CASTLLAGGTDTQYF
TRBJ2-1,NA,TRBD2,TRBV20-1,TGCACCACCCTCGGGGGGCGGGAGGGCTACAATGAGCAGTTCTTC,CTTLGGREGYNEQFF
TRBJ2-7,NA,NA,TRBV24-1,TGTGCCACCAGTGAGGGGGACGGATCCTACGAGCAGTACTTC,CATSEGDGSYEQYF
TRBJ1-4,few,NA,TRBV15,TGTGCCACCAGCAGAGATAAAGTCAGGGTTAATGAAAAACTGTTTTTT,CATSRDKVRVNEKLFF
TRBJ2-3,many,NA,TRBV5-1,TGCGCCAGCAGCTGGATCCCTTCCCTAGCAGATACGCAGTATTTT,CASSWIPSLADTQYF
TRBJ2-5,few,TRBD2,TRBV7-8,TGTGCCAGCAGCTTCACGACTAGCGGGAGTCGAGAGACCCAGTACTTC,CASSFTTSGSRETQYF
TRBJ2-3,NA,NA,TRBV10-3,TGTGCCGCCGGGGACGAATCAACAGATACGCTGTATTTT,CAAGDESTDTLYF
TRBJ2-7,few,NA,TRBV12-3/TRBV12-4,TGTGCCAGCAGTGGGACTCCAGATTCGACCTACGAGCAGTACTTC,CASSGTPDSTYEQYF
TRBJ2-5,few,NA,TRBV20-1,TGCAGTGCTAGGGCCGTGGGGGTAGAGACCCAGTACTTC,CSARAVGVETQYF
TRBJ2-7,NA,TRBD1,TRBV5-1,TGCGCCAGCAGCTGGACCGGGACAGTAATATCCCCCTACGAGCAGTACTTC,CASSWTGTVISPYEQYF
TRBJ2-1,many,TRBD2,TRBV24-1,TGTGCCACCAGTGAACCTGGACTAGCTAGGGGTGTGAATGAGCAGTTCTTC,CATSEPGLARGVNEQFF
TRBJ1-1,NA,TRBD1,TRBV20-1,TGCAGTGCTCGACCAGACAGGGGAGAGACTGAAGCTTTCTTT,CSARPDRGETEAFF
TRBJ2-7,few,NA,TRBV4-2,TGTGCCAGCAGCCCGCAAGTTGGCTACGAGCAGTACTTC,CASSPQVGYEQYF
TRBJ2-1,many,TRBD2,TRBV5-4,TGTGCCAGCAGCTTTACTAGCGGGAGAACCTATGAGCAGTTCTTC,CASSFTSGRTYEQFF
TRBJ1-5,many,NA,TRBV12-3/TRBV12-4,TGTGCCAGCAGTTTGCTCCCTCCCGGGAGTAATCAGCCCCAGCATTTT,CASSLLPPGSNQPQHF
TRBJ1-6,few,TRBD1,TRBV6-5,TGTGCCAGCAGTTATGACAGGGAAGCCTCACCCCTCCACTTT,CASSYDREASPLHF
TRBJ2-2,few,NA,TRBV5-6,TGTGCCAGCAGCCCCCCGGTAACCGGGGAGCTGTTTTTT,CASSPPVTGELFF
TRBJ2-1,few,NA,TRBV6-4,TGTGCCAGCAGTAGCCAGGTCGGATACAATGAGCAGTTCTTC,CASSSQVGYNEQFF
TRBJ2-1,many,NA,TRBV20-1,TGCAGTGCTAGAGTCCCCGCATTAAGCTCCTACAATGAGCAGTTCTTC,CSARVPALSSYNEQFF
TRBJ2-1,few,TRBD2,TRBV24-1,TGTGCCACCAGTGTCGGAGCGGGAGGATACAATGAGCAGTTCTTC,CATSVGAGGYNEQFF
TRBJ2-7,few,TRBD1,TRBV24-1,TGTGCCACCAGTGACTCAGGGGGCCTTCCACACGAGCAGTACTTC,CATSDSGGLPHEQYF
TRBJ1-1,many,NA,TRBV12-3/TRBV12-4,TGTGCCAGCAGTTTACAATGGAACACTGAAGCTTTCTTT,CASSLQWNTEAFF
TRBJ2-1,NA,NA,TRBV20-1,TGCAGTGCTAGAGATCCCCGGGTCCCTCAATCTGAGCAGTTCTTC,CSARDPRVPQSEQFF
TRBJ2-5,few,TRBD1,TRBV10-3,TGTGCCATCAGTGACACAGGGGAAGGAGAGACCCAGTACTTC,CAISDTGEGETQYF
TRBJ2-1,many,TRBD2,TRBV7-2,TGTGCCAGCAGCTTAAGCGTCTCGAGCGGGAGCCTCAGGTATGAGCAGTTCTTC,CASSLSVSSGSLRYEQFF
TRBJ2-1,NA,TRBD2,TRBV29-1,TGCAGCGTTAGACCCCCTAGCGGGAGGGCCGGGAATGAGCAGTTCTTC,CSVRPPSGRAGNEQFF
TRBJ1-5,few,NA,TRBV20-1,TGCAGTGCTAGAGGGGACTTGGGGCAGCCCCAGCATTTT,CSARGDLGQPQHF
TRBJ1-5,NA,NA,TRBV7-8,TGTGCCAGCAGCCTGACAGCAATAAATAGCAATCAGCCCCAGCATTTT,CASSLTAINSNQPQHF
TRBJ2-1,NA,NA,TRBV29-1,TGCAGCGTAGGGGCCTATGAGCAGTTCTTC,CSVGAYEQFF
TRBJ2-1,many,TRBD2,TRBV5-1,TGCGCCAGCAGCTACGCGGGAGACAATGAGCAGTTCTTC,CASSYAGDNEQFF
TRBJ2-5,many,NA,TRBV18,TGTGCCAGCTCACCCGGGACTCTACAAGAGACCCAGTACTTC,CASSPGTLQETQYF
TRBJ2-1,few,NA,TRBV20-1,TGCAGTGCTAGAGATCGACAGAGGGGCTACAATGAGCAGTTCTTC,CSARDRQRGYNEQFF
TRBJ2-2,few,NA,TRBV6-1,TGTGCCAGCAGTGAAGCGCGAAACACCGGGGAGCTGTTTTTT,CASSEARNTGELFF
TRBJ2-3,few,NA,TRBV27,TGTGCCAGCAGTCCGAAGGGACTTTTCACAGATACGCAGTATTTT,CASSPKGLFTDTQYF
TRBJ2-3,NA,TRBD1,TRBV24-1,TGTGCCACCAGTGATTCCCAGGGGGCGATTCTCACAGATACGCAGTATTTT,CATSDSQGAILTDTQYF
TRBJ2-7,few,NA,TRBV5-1,TGCGCCAGCAGCTTTGGAGGGGACGAGCAGTACTTC,CASSFGGDEQYF
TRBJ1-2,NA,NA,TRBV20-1,TGCAGTGCTCCATGGACAGCTGGCTATGGCTACACCTTC,CSAPWTAGYGYTF